What follows is one TCR beta chain and its context. The data were obtained in a study of brain T cells in children with intractable seizures. Only in-frame clones appear in the TCRdb table, and some are missing; sequencing was by immunoSEQ multiplex PCR. The data contain about 340,000 clones, 93% of them seen just once; the ten biggest clones take up about 6%. Time point of the sample: blood from clinic visit 5 months post-surgery; TSC patient then seizure free. Surgery cases with the highest brain T cell transcript signatures were chosen for sequencing. This sequence originates from a boy younger than two with tuberous sclerosis and intractable seizures. The source was peripheral blood, collected more than 4 months after surgery.

The CDR3 protein is CASRATVVYGYTF. In DNA, the CDR3 is TGTGCCAGCAGAGCAACAGTAGTCTATGGCTACACCTTC. The chain recombines TRBV28 with TRBJ1-2; no clear D gene. The CDR3 runs to 13 residues. Between the trimmed V and J ends, which lost 6 bases and 4 bases, there was a span of 12 bases. Germline V gene data show CDR1 as MDHEN and CDR2 as SYDVKM.